Sequencing of this T cell receptor (beta chain) was carried out in a study of T cell changes during pregnancy in multiple sclerosis. Germline CDR1 is LGHNA and CDR2 is YSLEER. The ends lost 4 bases at V and 2 bases at J; junction bases unmatched: 20. The CDR3 length is 20 residues. Measured with immunoSEQ multiplex PCR; TCRdb has only the in-frame clones, and not every one. This table has some 14,000 clones, roughly 90% appearing once. This clonotype originated in a female donor in good health, enrolled as a control in a pregnancy study. The V gene is TRBV4-3, the J gene TRBJ2-3, with 8 bases aligning to TRBD1. The sample consisted of CD8+ T cells from peripheral blood mononuclear cells, taken after pregnancy. CDR3 nucleotides: TGCGCCAGCAGCCGCTTAGGACCCCAGGTGGGACAGGTCCCCACAGATACGCAGTATTTT. Protein sequence: CASSRLGPQVGQVPTDTQYF.